This T cell receptor beta chain was documented in a study of cytomegalovirus exposure and HLA in healthy donors. CDR1 and CDR2 (germline): SGHNT, YYREEE (reference sequence). There are 14 residues in the CDR3. Trimming at V came to 4 bases and at J to 8 bases, leaving 6 bases not matched to a gene. The PCR had 60 Vbeta and 13 Jbeta primers. Only in-frame clones appear in the TCRdb table, and some are missing; sequencing was by immunoSEQ multiplex PCR. Among some 67,000 clones listed, around 89% were seen once. With regard to this clone: Its antigen is unknown.

Overall study findings and caveats: The study flagged about 160 TCR beta chains as cytomegalovirus-associated.

This sequence originates from a woman in her twenties or thirties in good health and CMV-seropositive. The chain employs TRBV5-4 and TRBJ2-1; 10 bases fit TRBD2. Sequenced sample: PBMCs. DNA for the CDR3: TGTGCCAGCAGCCTTAGACTAGCGGGCGATGAGCAGTTCTTC. It translates to CASSLRLAGDEQFF.